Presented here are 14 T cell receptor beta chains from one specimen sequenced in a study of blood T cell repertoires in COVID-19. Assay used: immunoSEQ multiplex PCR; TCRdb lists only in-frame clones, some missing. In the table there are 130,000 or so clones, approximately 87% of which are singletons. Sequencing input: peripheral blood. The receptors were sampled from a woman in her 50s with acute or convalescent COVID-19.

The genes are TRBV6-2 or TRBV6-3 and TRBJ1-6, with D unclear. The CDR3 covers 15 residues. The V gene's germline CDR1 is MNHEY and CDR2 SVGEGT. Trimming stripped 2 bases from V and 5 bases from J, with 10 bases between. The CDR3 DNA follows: TGTGCCAGCAGTTACACGGGATCTCATAATTCACCCCTCCACTTT. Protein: CASSYTGSHNSPLHF.

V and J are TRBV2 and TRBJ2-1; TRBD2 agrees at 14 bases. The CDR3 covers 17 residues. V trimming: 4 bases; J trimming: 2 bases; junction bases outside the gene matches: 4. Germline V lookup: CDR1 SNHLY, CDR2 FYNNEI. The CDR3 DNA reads TGTGCCAGCAGTGGGACTAGCGGGAGGACCCCCTACAATGAGCAGTTCTTC. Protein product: CASSGTSGRTPYNEQFF.

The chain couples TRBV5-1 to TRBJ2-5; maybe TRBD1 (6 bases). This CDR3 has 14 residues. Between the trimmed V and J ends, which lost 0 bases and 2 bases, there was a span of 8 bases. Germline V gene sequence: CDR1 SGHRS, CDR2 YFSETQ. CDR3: CASSLAQGQETQYF. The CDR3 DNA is TGCGCCAGCAGCTTGGCTCAGGGGCAAGAGACCCAGTACTTC.

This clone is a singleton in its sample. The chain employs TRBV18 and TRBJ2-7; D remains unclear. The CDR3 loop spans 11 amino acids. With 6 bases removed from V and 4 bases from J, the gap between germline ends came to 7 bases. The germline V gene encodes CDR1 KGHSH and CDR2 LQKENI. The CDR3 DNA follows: TGTGCCAGCTCCCTCGGGTACGAGCAGTACTTC. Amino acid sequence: CASSLGYEQYF.

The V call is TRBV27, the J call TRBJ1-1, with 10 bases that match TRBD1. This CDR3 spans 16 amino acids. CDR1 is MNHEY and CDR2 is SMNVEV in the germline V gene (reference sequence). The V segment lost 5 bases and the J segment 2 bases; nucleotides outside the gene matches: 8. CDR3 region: CASSAWTGGGNTEAFF. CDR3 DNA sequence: TGTGCCAGCAGTGCATGGACAGGGGGGGGAAACACTGAAGCTTTCTTT.

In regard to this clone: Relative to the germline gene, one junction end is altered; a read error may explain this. The chain's CDR3 is CASTGGVTNEQFF. The CDR3 DNA reads TGTGCCAGCACGGGTGGAGTAACTAATGAACAGTTCTTC. This sequence joins TRBV3-1 (or the pseudogene TRBV3-2) and TRBJ2-1; no definite D call. This CDR3 has 13 amino acids. Germline V gene data show CDR1 as LGHDT and CDR2 as YNNKEL (reference sequence).

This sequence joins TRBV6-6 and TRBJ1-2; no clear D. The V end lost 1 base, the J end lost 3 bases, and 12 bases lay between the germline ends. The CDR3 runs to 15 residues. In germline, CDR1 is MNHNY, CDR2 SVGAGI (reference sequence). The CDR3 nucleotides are TGTGCCAGCAGTTACTGGGTCGGGGTAGACTATGGCTACACCTTC. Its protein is CASSYWVGVDYGYTF.

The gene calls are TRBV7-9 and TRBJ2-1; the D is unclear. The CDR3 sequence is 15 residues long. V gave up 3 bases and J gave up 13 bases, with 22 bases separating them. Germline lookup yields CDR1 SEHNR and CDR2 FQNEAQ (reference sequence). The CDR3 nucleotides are TGTGCCAGCAGCTTCCTCTTAACAGAGACCACCCAACAGTTCTTC. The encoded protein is CASSFLLTETTQQFF.

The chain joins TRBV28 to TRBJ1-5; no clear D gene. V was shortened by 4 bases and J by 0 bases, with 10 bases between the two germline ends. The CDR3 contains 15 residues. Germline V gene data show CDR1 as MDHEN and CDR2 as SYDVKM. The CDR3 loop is CASSYTSYSNQPQHF. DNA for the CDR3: TGTGCCAGCAGTTATACTTCTTATAGCAATCAGCCCCAGCATTTT.

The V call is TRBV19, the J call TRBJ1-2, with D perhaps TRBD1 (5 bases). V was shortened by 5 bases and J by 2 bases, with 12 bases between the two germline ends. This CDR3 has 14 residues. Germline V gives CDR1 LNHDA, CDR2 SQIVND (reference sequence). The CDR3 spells CASSAKGKNYGYTF. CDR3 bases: TGTGCCAGTAGTGCCAAGGGGAAAAACTATGGCTACACCTTC.

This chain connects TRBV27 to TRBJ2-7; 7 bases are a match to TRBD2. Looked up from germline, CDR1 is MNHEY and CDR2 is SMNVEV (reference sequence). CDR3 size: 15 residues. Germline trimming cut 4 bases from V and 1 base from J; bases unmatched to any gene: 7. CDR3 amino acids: CASSWGGGASYEQYF. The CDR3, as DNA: TGTGCCAGCAGTTGGGGCGGGGGAGCTTCCTACGAGCAGTACTTC.

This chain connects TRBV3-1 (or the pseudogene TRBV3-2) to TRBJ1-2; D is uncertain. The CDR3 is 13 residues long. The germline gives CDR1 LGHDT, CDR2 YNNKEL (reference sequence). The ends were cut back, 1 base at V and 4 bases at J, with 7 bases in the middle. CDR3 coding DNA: TGTGCCAGCAGCCAAGGGAGGCTCTATGGCTACACCTTC. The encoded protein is CASSQGRLYGYTF.

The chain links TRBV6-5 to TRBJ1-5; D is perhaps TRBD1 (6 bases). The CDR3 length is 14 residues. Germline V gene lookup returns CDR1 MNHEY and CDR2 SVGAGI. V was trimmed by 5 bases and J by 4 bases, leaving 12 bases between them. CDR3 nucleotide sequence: TGTGCCAGCAGTCCCGGGACAAAAAATCAGCCCCAGCATTTT. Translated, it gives CASSPGTKNQPQHF.

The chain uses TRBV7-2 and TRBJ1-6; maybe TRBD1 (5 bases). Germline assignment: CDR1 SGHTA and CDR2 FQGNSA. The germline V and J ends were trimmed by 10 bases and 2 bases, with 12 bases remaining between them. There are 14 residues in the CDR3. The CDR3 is CATKRQTYNSPLHF. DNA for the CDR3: TGTGCCACAAAACGACAGACCTATAATTCACCCCTCCACTTT.